What follows are 5 T cell receptor beta chains derived from one specimen sequenced in a study of long-term antiretroviral therapy in people with HIV. An immunoSEQ assay, version v3.0, was performed at survey level. This table comes from immunoSEQ multiplex PCR, and its TCRdb copy is limited to in-frame clones, with some not included. The sample gives fewer than 20,000 clones, 76% of which show up once; 15% is in the top ten. Here the sequenced sample was unsorted PBMCs, taken just under 2.6 years before starting antiretroviral therapy. These receptors came from a woman aged 45-65 years with HIV.

The rearrangement links TRBV29-1 to TRBJ2-1, with TRBD1 matching 9 bases. The germline CDR1 and CDR2 sequences are SQVTM and ANQGSEA. V gave up 7 bases and J gave up 7 bases; unmatched junction bases: 5. This CDR3 contains 12 residues. The CDR3 sequence is CSAWTGENEQFF. CDR3 DNA sequence: TGCAGCGCGTGGACAGGGGAAAATGAGCAGTTCTTC.

The V call is TRBV5-1, the J call TRBJ2-2; D uncertain. The V end lost 0 bases, the J end lost 6 bases, and 12 bases lay between the germline ends. The CDR3 contains 15 residues. CDR1 SGHRS and CDR2 YFSETQ come from the germline V gene. The CDR3 reads CASSLASSAPGELFF. The CDR3 bases are TGCGCCAGCAGCTTGGCCTCTTCAGCCCCCGGGGAGCTGTTTTTT.

The chain is built from TRBV5-1 and TRBJ1-3; D is perhaps TRBD1 (5 bases). Germline V CDR1 and CDR2: SGHRS, YFSETQ. CDR3 size: 14 residues. V gave up 4 bases and J gave up 0 bases, with 8 bases separating them. As DNA, the CDR3 is TGCGCCAGCAGCCCCGGGGGCTCTGGAAACACCATATATTTT. It codes for CASSPGGSGNTIYF. Complete variable domain (other parts from reference TRBV5-1 and TRBJ1-3): KAGVTQTPRYLIKTRGQQVTLSCSPISGHRSVSWYQQTPGQGLQFLFEYFSETQRNKGNFPGRFSGRQFSNSRSEMNVSTLELGDSALYLCASSPGGSGNTIYFGEGSWLTVV.

This clone was seen only a few times. The rearrangement links TRBV5-6 to TRBJ2-3, with 10 bases identical to TRBD2. The CDR3 has 16 residues. The germline V gene encodes CDR1 SGHDT and CDR2 YYEEEE. V dropped 0 bases and J dropped 2; count of bases not matched to a gene: 3. The CDR3 loop is CASSLALAGVTDTQYF. The CDR3, as DNA: TGTGCCAGCAGCTTGGCCCTAGCGGGGGTCACAGATACGCAGTATTTT.

V is TRBV7-3 and J is TRBJ2-1; 7 positions match TRBD2. The germline gives CDR1 SGHTA, CDR2 FQGTGA. Unmatched junction bases numbered 3, after V lost 5 bases and J lost 2 bases. The CDR3 runs to 14 residues. The CDR3 DNA follows: TGTGCCAGCAGCGCTAGCGGAGCCTACAATGAGCAGTTCTTC. Translation gives CASSASGAYNEQFF.